The rows below give T cell receptor beta chains drawn from one sample of a study of Tregs in tolerant kidney transplant recipients. Sequencing used immunoSEQ multiplex PCR; TCRdb keeps in-frame clones, though not all of them. Of hundreds of thousands of clones listed, more than 65% are singletons. The source material was CD4+ T cells from blood. These receptors came from a human donor in good health. Both conserved end residues are part of each CDR3. Each record gives: CDR3 DNA, CDR3 protein, D gene, J gene, V gene, clone size. D genes are given only for firm matches. Clone size is stated in some rows and not others, as once, few, many or a class when expanded.

DNA: TGTGCCAGCTCACCAAGGAGGCACTACGAGCAGTACTTC
CDR3: CASSPRRHYEQYF
D: .
J: TRBJ2-7
V: TRBV18
size: .

DNA: TGTGCCAGCCCCAAGGACAGGGGGGATGGCACTGAAGCTTTCTTT
CDR3: CASPKDRGDGTEAFF
D: .
J: TRBJ1-1
V: TRBV21-1
size: .

DNA: TGTGCCAGCACCCCGGGGAAGCGCACAGATACGCAGTATTTT
CDR3: CASTPGKRTDTQYF
D: .
J: TRBJ2-3
V: TRBV5-4
size: .

DNA: TGTGCCAGCTCACAACCGGGACTAGCGAGCACCGGGGAGCTGTTTTTT
CDR3: CASSQPGLASTGELFF
D: TRBD2
J: TRBJ2-2
V: TRBV18
size: .

DNA: TGTGCCAGCAGGACGGACAGAGCCCTTTACAATGAGCAGTTCTTC
CDR3: CASRTDRALYNEQFF
D: .
J: TRBJ2-1
V: TRBV6-6
size: .

DNA: TGTGCCATCAGTGGGTCGCAGAGAGCTAACTATGGCTACACCTTC
CDR3: CAISGSQRANYGYTF
D: .
J: TRBJ1-2
V: TRBV10-3
size: .

DNA: TGTGCCAGCAGCGTGGGGGTTAATGGCTATGGCTACACCTTC
CDR3: CASSVGVNGYGYTF
D: .
J: TRBJ1-2
V: TRBV28
size: few

DNA: TGTGCCAGCAGTACGGGACAGACGAACACTGAAGCTTTCTTT
CDR3: CASSTGQTNTEAFF
D: TRBD1
J: TRBJ1-1
V: TRBV6-6
size: few

DNA: TGTGCCATCACCGGGACTAGCGGGGCCTACGAGCAGTACTTC
CDR3: CAITGTSGAYEQYF
D: TRBD2
J: TRBJ2-7
V: TRBV10-3
size: .

DNA: TGTGCCAATAGTATGGGAGGGGGAGATACGCAGTATTTT
CDR3: CANSMGGGDTQYF
D: .
J: TRBJ2-3
V: TRBV19
size: .

DNA: TGTGCCAGCACCCAACAGGGCCCTGGGGCCAACGTCCTGACTTTC
CDR3: CASTQQGPGANVLTF
D: .
J: TRBJ2-6
V: TRBV2
size: .

DNA: TGTGCCAGCAGTTACTCGGAACAAACAGGGTCCTACACCTTC
CDR3: CASSYSEQTGSYTF
D: .
J: TRBJ1-2
V: TRBV6-5
size: once

DNA: TGTGCCAGCGCCCCTTCGACCGGGCAGTACTTC
CDR3: CASAPSTGQYF
D: .
J: TRBJ2-7
V: TRBV11-2
size: .

DNA: TGTGCCAGCAGCCGGAGCAGGGGGAATCAGCCCCAGCATTTT
CDR3: CASSRSRGNQPQHF
D: TRBD1
J: TRBJ1-5
V: TRBV2
size: .

DNA: TGTGCCACCGCTAGCCCCCGACAGGGAAACACCATATATTTT
CDR3: CATASPRQGNTIYF
D: .
J: TRBJ1-3
V: TRBV6-5
size: few